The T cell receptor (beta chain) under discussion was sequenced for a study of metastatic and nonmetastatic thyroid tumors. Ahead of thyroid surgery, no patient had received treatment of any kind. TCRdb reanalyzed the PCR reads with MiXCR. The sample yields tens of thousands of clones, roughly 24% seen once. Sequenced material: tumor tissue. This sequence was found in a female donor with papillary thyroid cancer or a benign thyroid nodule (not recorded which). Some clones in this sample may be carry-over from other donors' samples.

The CDR3 loop reads CASSYSGRQGRHGYTF. The CDR3 DNA reads as TGTGCCAGCAGTTACTCCGGCAGACAGGGGCGTCATGGCTACACCTTC. This chain joins TRBV6-5 and TRBJ1-2, with 8 positions matching TRBD1. The CDR3 is 16 amino acids. The V and J ends lost 0 bases and 6 bases, in that order; junction bases with no gene match: 9. Germline V gives CDR1 MNHEY, CDR2 SVGAGI.